The TCR beta chain described here comes from a study of T cell repertoires in cytomegalovirus infection. Study conclusions and caveats: CMV-specific HLA-C-restricted TCR beta clonotypes dominated the ex vivo response.

As to this clonotype: Its target is not known.

Each CDR3 protein gets one entry after TCRdb re-called the reads with MiXCR. The repertoire holds 700,000 to 900,000 distinct CDR3 sequences, with roughly 28% as singletons. Looked up from germline, CDR1 is MNHEY and CDR2 is SMNVEV (reference sequence). The CDR3 extends over 16 amino acids. V lost 2 bases and J lost 2; bases outside the gene matches: 8. The TCR originated in a human donor in good health (CMV status not recorded). Some clones in this sample may be carry-over from other donors' samples. The chain combines TRBV27 with TRBJ2-5; 7 bases are a match to TRBD1. The material sequenced was cultured CD8+ T cells from PBMCs, taken from culture after CMV antigen stimulation. Here the CDR3 reads CASSLGTAMNQETQYF. The CDR3 coding sequence is TGTGCCAGCAGTTTAGGGACAGCTATGAATCAAGAGACCCAGTACTTC.